This T cell receptor beta chain stems from a study of blood T cell repertoires in COVID-19 (dated by TCRdb to 2020 to 2022). In the study overall: Collaborator samples came from the United States, Italy and Spain and covered acute and convalescent phases of COVID-19. The dataset comprised deeply sampled blood TCRbeta repertoires from subjects exposed to, actively infected with, or recovered from COVID-19. Where available, HLA class I and class II types were taken from metadata supplied by the sample provider and were not determined by assay-based typing. The samples were drawn from two sources: the first 160 participants of the ongoing ImmuneRACE study, and 950 to 1,500 subjects contributed by 6 global collaborators. A de-identified subject ID, COVID-19 status, age in years and sex were almost always included in the sample metadata. The repertoires were made available in a free public database intended to serve as a resource for research on the immune response to SARS-CoV-2. The prospective study material was composed of cDNA or gDNA derived from T cells, B-cell-depleted T cells, or PBMCs. Overall study outcomes, separate from this receptor: The quantity of clinical and demographic metadata differed by source and by participant and was supplied without curation.

TCRbeta CDR3 regions were amplified from genomic DNA by means of the immunoSEQ Assay, a bias-controlled multiplex PCR. The source study handled its data this way. The number of nucleated cells in each sample was estimated from the amplification of reference gene primers within the assay. Sequence reads were collapsed and filtered to measure the absolute abundance of every unique TCRbeta CDR3 rearrangement. Productive Simpson clonality was computed per sample as the square root of Simpson's diversity index over productive rearrangements. The table was pulled from immuneACCESS by TCRdb, which kept in-frame rearrangements only. Such tables lose some clones; where checked, under half of the loss comes from unresolved V genes, and the rest has no known cause. V and J calls and clone size come straight from that table; D and trimming were deduced from the DNA. The sample table contains some 210,000 clones; only one count was recorded for around 80% of them. The ten largest clones add up to less than 3.5% of the sample.

Spanning cysteine to phenylalanine, the CDR3 consists of 16 amino acids. Only the CDR3 DNA stays, 48 bases, in frame from base 1. The germline V gene (reference sequence) sets CDR1 to LNHDA and CDR2 to SQIVND. From V the trimming removes 5 bases and from J it removes 4 bases, while the gene matches leave 9 bases of the junction unaccounted for. Regarding this clone: Its target antigen remains unknown. Nothing much larger sits one base from this clone, and base qualities are not available.

Each collaborating institution followed its own protocols to collect whole blood in K2EDTA tubes. Collaborator samples were shipped for TCRbeta analysis as frozen whole blood, isolated PBMCs, or DNA extracted from either sample type. The clonotype was recovered from a man aged 45 to 65 with active or convalescent COVID-19. Recombination joined TRBV19 with TRBJ2-1; 9 middle bases align to TRBD2. Source material: peripheral blood. The CDR3 sequence is CASSSTSGRYYNEQFF. The DNA sequence reads TGTGCCAGTAGTTCAACTAGCGGGCGGTATTACAATGAGCAGTTCTTC.